This is a list of T cell receptor beta chains from one sample in a study of T cells in Graves' hyperthyroidism and ophthalmopathy. TCRdb itself ran the multiplex PCR reads through MiXCR, one entry per CDR3 protein. This sample has about 320,000 distinct CDR3 sequences, with about 15% found just once. Sequencing was performed on blood. Receptors were obtained from a young man with Graves' hyperthyroidism. Each CDR3 is given with its conserved first and last residue. The order of the fields is V gene, clone size, J gene, D gene, CDR3 DNA, CDR3 protein. The D gene is left open where the match is weak. Not every row has a clone size; where given, it reads once, few, many or a size class.

TRBV4-1	.	TRBJ2-6	.	TGCGCCAGCAGCCAAGTCGATCTGGGGCTCTCTGGGGCCAACGTCCTGACTTTC	CASSQVDLGLSGANVLTF
TRBV7-9	few	TRBJ2-3	.	TGTGCCAGCAGCTTCAGAGGGTATTTAGGTCCCCAGGGGACAGATACGCAGTATTTT	CASSFRGYLGPQGTDTQYF
TRBV13	.	TRBJ1-1	.	TGTGCCGGCAGCTTTGGCAGGGTGGCCCGTGAAGCTTTCTTT	CAGSFGRVAREAFF
TRBV6-1	many	TRBJ1-1	TRBD1	TGTGCCAGCACTGAGGGGGCTATGAACACTGAAGCTTTCTTT	CASTEGAMNTEAFF
TRBV5-1	many	TRBJ1-5	.	TGCGCCAGCGATACTCAGCCCCAGCATTTT	CASDTQPQHF
TRBV6-1	once	TRBJ1-3	.	TGTGCCAGCAGTACACTCAGGGCCCCGTTATGGGTCAACACCATATATTTT	CASSTLRAPLWVNTIYF
TRBV15	many	TRBJ2-7	.	TGTGCCACCAGCAACTCAGGGACCCCTATGCGGGAAGGAAACGAGCAGTACTTC	CATSNSGTPMREGNEQYF
TRBV7-8	many	TRBJ1-1	TRBD1	TGTGCCAGCAGCCGTGACAGGGGCACTGAAGCTTTCTTT	CASSRDRGTEAFF
TRBV6-1	.	TRBJ1-2	.	TGTGCCAGCCAAGTAGGGGGATCAAACTATGGCTACACCTTC	CASQVGGSNYGYTF
TRBV7-8	many	TRBJ1-2	.	TGTGCCAGCAGCTGGCGCCCATTGGGGAGAGAGGCTAACTATGGCTACACCTTC	CASSWRPLGREANYGYTF
TRBV3-1	.	TRBJ2-1	TRBD2	TGTGCCAGCACCTACGGGACTAGCGCTTACAATGAGCAGTTCTTC	CASTYGTSAYNEQFF
TRBV2	.	TRBJ1-1	.	TGTGCCAGCAGTGAAGCGGCAGGGAGAACTGAAGCTTTCTTT	CASSEAAGRTEAFF
TRBV20-1	.	TRBJ1-6	.	TGCAGTGCTAGAGATTTGGGGGCCAATTCACCCCTCCACTTT	CSARDLGANSPLHF
TRBV6-2/TRBV6-3	few	TRBJ2-3	.	TGTGCCAGCAGCGAAGAGCCCCACTTTCTTGATACGCAGTATTTT	CASSEEPHFLDTQYF
TRBV18	many	TRBJ2-1	.	TGTGCCAGCTCACCGTTCCAGTCGCGGGATGAGCAGTTCTTC	CASSPFQSRDEQFF
TRBV2	many	TRBJ2-1	.	TGTGCCAGCAGTTCCCAGGACTATAATGAGCAGTTCTTC	CASSSQDYNEQFF
TRBV27	many	TRBJ2-3	TRBD1	TGTGCCAGCAGTTTTAGGGGGCAGGAGGATACGCAGTATTTT	CASSFRGQEDTQYF
TRBV6-1	.	TRBJ1-5	TRBD1	TGTGCCAGCAGTGAAGGGAGGGGACAGTTTCAGCCCCAGCATTTT	CASSEGRGQFQPQHF
TRBV30	few	TRBJ2-7	TRBD2	TGTGCCTGGAGTATCGGGACTAGCGGATGGCAGTACTTC	CAWSIGTSGWQYF
TRBV6-1	many	TRBJ1-4	.	TGTGCCAGCAGGGCACAGGGTGTAGGCGAAAAACTGTTTTTT	CASRAQGVGEKLFF
TRBV27	many	TRBJ2-3	.	TGTGCCAGCAGTCCAACAAGGGGCCAGGTCCTAAGGGCAGATACGCAGTATTTT	CASSPTRGQVLRADTQYF
TRBV20-1	many	TRBJ2-3	.	TGCAGTGCTAGAGATAGGAGGGAGAGCACAGATACGCAGTATTTT	CSARDRRESTDTQYF
TRBV20-1	many	TRBJ2-3	TRBD2	TGCAGTGCAGGAGGAGGCGGGAGTAGCACAGATACGCAGTATTTT	CSAGGGGSSTDTQYF
TRBV7-9	.	TRBJ2-1	.	TGTGCCAGCAGCTTACGTGAGAGGGGGCAGTTCTTC	CASSLRERGQFF
TRBV15	few	TRBJ2-5	.	TGTGCCACCAGCAGAGATGGAACAGTCCAAGAGACCCAGTACTTC	CATSRDGTVQETQYF
TRBV9	few	TRBJ2-3	TRBD2	TGTGCCAGCAGCGTCGGGGGGGCCCGCACAGATACGCAGTATTTT	CASSVGGARTDTQYF
TRBV4-1	many	TRBJ1-4	TRBD1	TGCGCCAGCAGCCAAGAGGGGACAGTGGCTAATGAAAAACTGTTTTTT	CASSQEGTVANEKLFF
TRBV30	.	TRBJ2-7	.	TGTGCCTGGAGTGGGGGTTCTTCCTACGAGCAGTACTTC	CAWSGGSSYEQYF
TRBV9	many	TRBJ1-2	TRBD1	TGTGCCAGCAGCCCCTCTCCGGGACAGGGAGTCGCCTATGGCTACACCTTC	CASSPSPGQGVAYGYTF
TRBV11-2	many	TRBJ2-1	TRBD2	TGTGCCAGCAGATCCGGGACTAAGCAGTTCTTC	CASRSGTKQFF
TRBV3-1	few	TRBJ2-1	.	TGTGCCAGCAGCCATCAACCCCGGTCCCGACTGGAGCAGTTCTTC	CASSHQPRSRLEQFF
TRBV5-4	.	TRBJ2-2	.	TGTGCCAGCAGCTTGGGTGTGCAGGTTAACACCGGGGAGCTGTTTTTT	CASSLGVQVNTGELFF
TRBV2	many	TRBJ2-3	TRBD1	TGTGCCAGCAGGCCGGGACAGGGAGTAGAGACAGATACGCAGTATTTT	CASRPGQGVETDTQYF
TRBV2	.	TRBJ2-7	TRBD2	TGTGCCAGCAAAGGGACTAGCGCGTACGAGCAGTACTTC	CASKGTSAYEQYF
TRBV7-7	few	TRBJ2-2	TRBD1	TGTGCTAGCAGCAGGACAGGGGGAGCCACCGGGGAGCTGTTTTTT	CASSRTGGATGELFF
TRBV28	many	TRBJ1-1	TRBD1	TGTGCCAGCCTTAAACCGATCAGCGGGACAGGGAACACTGAAGCTTTCTTT	CASLKPISGTGNTEAFF
TRBV28	many	TRBJ2-7	.	TGTGCCAGCAGTTCCTACAGCTACGAGCAGTACTTC	CASSSYSYEQYF
TRBV18	many	TRBJ2-5	.	TGTGCCAGCTCACCGGTAAGGGGAGAAGAGACCCAGTACTTC	CASSPVRGEETQYF
TRBV13	many	TRBJ2-7	TRBD2	TGTGCCAGCAGCTTTAGCGGGAGTGCGGGCTACGAGCAGTACTTC	CASSFSGSAGYEQYF
TRBV5-1	few	TRBJ1-5	.	TGCGCCAGCAGTATTTCAATCTTTCAGCCCCAGCATTTT	CASSISIFQPQHF
TRBV27	many	TRBJ1-2	.	TGTGCCAGCAGTTTAAATGGCGGCCCTGGCTACACCTTC	CASSLNGGPGYTF
TRBV20-1	many	TRBJ2-1	.	TGCAGTGCGTCCACCGGGACCCAGCAGTTCTTC	CSASTGTQQFF
TRBV6-1	many	TRBJ2-7	.	TGTGCCAGCACCCGCCGTTGGGCCCCTTACGAGCAGTACTTC	CASTRRWAPYEQYF
TRBV7-2	few	TRBJ2-1	.	TGTGCCAGCAGCTTAGCTAGGGAAGGTGAGCAGTTCTTC	CASSLAREGEQFF
TRBV12-3/TRBV12-4	many	TRBJ2-3	TRBD2	TGTGCCAGCAGTCTGCAGGGACTAGACACAGATACGCAGTATTTT	CASSLQGLDTDTQYF
TRBV7-9	.	TRBJ1-2	.	TGTGCCAGCAGCTCAGAGAAGTGGGGGTTTATCTATGGCTACACCTTC	CASSSEKWGFIYGYTF
TRBV4-1	.	TRBJ2-7	.	TGCGCCAGCAGCCAGACGCACTCCAGCTCCTACGAGCAGTACTTC	CASSQTHSSSYEQYF
TRBV9	.	TRBJ2-2	.	TGTGTCAGCAGCGCCCTTCCGGGGGCGAACACCGGGGAGCTGTTTTTT	CVSSALPGANTGELFF
TRBV5-1	few	TRBJ1-2	TRBD1	TGCGCCAGCAGCCCGGGACAGGGGGCAGACTATGGCTACACCTTC	CASSPGQGADYGYTF
TRBV7-8	.	TRBJ1-3	.	TGTGCCAGCAGCTTAGCGTGGGCAGGCGACTCTGGAAACACCATATATTTT	CASSLAWAGDSGNTIYF
TRBV6-5	.	TRBJ2-1	.	TGTGCCAGCAGTTATGGAGCGGTGACCTACAATGAGCAGTTCTTC	CASSYGAVTYNEQFF
TRBV11-2	.	TRBJ2-1	.	TGTGCCAGCAGCTTGGTGATCCCCGCGGGGTCCTTTTACAATGAGCAGTTCTTC	CASSLVIPAGSFYNEQFF
TRBV5-1	many	TRBJ1-1	.	TGCGCCAGCAGCTTGGTGGGGACACAACAAGCTGAAGCTTTCTTT	CASSLVGTQQAEAFF
TRBV3-1	.	TRBJ2-5	TRBD1	TGTGCCAGCAGCCAAGGGGGACAGGTGGACTTC	CASSQGGQVDF